The 29 T cell receptor beta chains presented below share a single source sample, sequenced in a study of T-cell reconstitution after alpha-beta-depleted transplantation in children. Unique molecular identifiers were built into the TCRbeta library. MiXCR, run by TCRdb on the PCR reads, gives a single entry per CDR3 protein. The sample yields about 230,000 distinct CDR3 sequences, around 11% seen once. This specimen consisted of PBMCs from the stem cell graft donor, obtained from the stem cell graft. These TCRs come from a human donor who donated a stem cell graft to a child with acute lymphoblastic leukemia.

This clonotype was recorded a few times. The chain links TRBV7-9 to TRBJ1-3; no definite D call. CDR3 length equals 15 residues. From germline, CDR1 is SEHNR and CDR2 FQNEAQ (reference sequence). V was cut by 4 bases and J by 0 bases, with 10 bases left in between. The CDR3 DNA reads TGTGCCAGCAGCTCCCTTGGAGCCTCTGGAAACACCATATATTTT. It yields the protein CASSSLGASGNTIYF.

This clonotype has ten or more counts. The chain is built from TRBV12-3 or TRBV12-4 and TRBJ1-5; weak D call: TRBD1 (6 bases). This CDR3 comprises 15 residues. Trimming left V 1 base short and J 2 bases short, with 9 bases between. The DNA of the CDR3 is TGTGCCAGCAGTTTAGGGGACACCGGCAATCAGCCCCAGCATTTT. The encoded protein is CASSLGDTGNQPQHF.

This clonotype was observed many times. The chain links TRBV18 to TRBJ1-1, with 9 bases identical to TRBD1. CDR1 is KGHSH and CDR2 is LQKENI in the germline V gene. The CDR3 consists of 17 residues. V shed 2 bases, J shed 5 bases, and the junction held 12 bases outside the gene matches. The CDR3 protein is CASSPSGITGGRTEAFF. As DNA, the CDR3 is TGTGCCAGCTCACCATCGGGTATCACAGGGGGCAGAACTGAAGCTTTCTTT.

In its sample, this clonotype was seen many times. This chain uses TRBV10-2 with TRBJ1-1; D not certain. The CDR3 has 13 amino acids. Per the germline V gene, CDR1 is WSHSY and CDR2 is SAAADI. The V gene lost 1 base and the J gene lost 3 bases, with 6 bases spanning the gap. The CDR3, as DNA: TGCGCCAGCAGTGAGTACCGGGACACTGAAGCTTTCTTT. Translating it yields CASSEYRDTEAFF.

There are many counts of this clonotype. This rearrangement joins TRBV9 to TRBJ2-1, with a tentative D call TRBD1 (6 bases). The CDR3 consists of 15 residues. Per germline, CDR1 SGDLS and CDR2 YYNGEE. Trimming shortened V by 1 base and J by 4 bases, and 12 bases separated the two germline ends. The DNA of the CDR3 is TGTGCCAGCAGCGTAAGTCCGGGACATTACAATGAGCAGTTCTTC. Its translation is CASSVSPGHYNEQFF.

This clonotype was observed at least ten times. The chain links TRBV20-1 to TRBJ1-4; D is unresolved. CDR3 length: 14 residues. Trimming removed 5 bases at V and 4 bases at J, with 14 bases between. Per the germline V gene, CDR1 is DFQATT and CDR2 is SNEGSKA (reference sequence). CDR3 sequence reads: CSAFDGSINEKLFF. CDR3 coding DNA: TGCAGTGCTTTCGACGGGAGTATTAATGAAAAACTGTTTTTT.

This clonotype was seen ten or more times. CDR3 nucleotide sequence: TGTGCCAGCAGCTCGGGACGACTAGCGGGATACATAACAGATACGCAGTATTTT. Translating gives CASSSGRLAGYITDTQYF. V and J are TRBV11-2 and TRBJ2-3; 11 nucleotides agree with TRBD2. V lost 4 bases to trimming and J lost 3 bases; unmatched junction nucleotides: 12. The CDR3 length is 18 residues. Per the germline V gene, CDR1 is SGHAT and CDR2 is FQNNGV.

J is TRBJ2-1 and V is TRBV4-3, with D possibly matching TRBD1 (5 bases). Per the germline V gene, CDR1 is LGHNA and CDR2 is YSLEER. The V and J ends lost 2 bases and 5 bases respectively, with 10 bases between them. CDR3 length: 14 amino acids. The CDR3 protein is CASSQPGFHNEQFF. CDR3 coding DNA: TGCGCCAGCAGCCAACCAGGGTTTCACAATGAGCAGTTCTTC.

This clonotype appeared many times. This chain connects TRBV28 to TRBJ1-6; no clear D. The germline CDR1 and CDR2 sequences are MDHEN and SYDVKM. V lost 2 bases and J 5 bases, leaving 16 bases between the germline ends. The CDR3 has 17 residues. The CDR3: CASSLTPFRQNNSPLHF. Written as DNA, the CDR3 is TGTGCCAGCAGTTTAACCCCGTTCCGGCAGAATAATTCACCCCTCCACTTT.

This chain connects TRBV7-2 to TRBJ1-1; D is undetermined. The CDR3 sequence is 13 residues long. Looked up from germline, CDR1 is SGHTA and CDR2 is FQGNSA. V dropped 2 bases and J dropped 6 bases, with 10 bases sitting between them. The CDR3 loop is CASSLIIVSEAFF. As DNA, the CDR3 is TGTGCCAGCAGCTTAATAATTGTCTCTGAAGCTTTCTTT.

This clonotype was seen many times. This rearrangement joins TRBV30 to TRBJ2-3, with D maybe TRBD1 (5 bases). The CDR3 runs to 14 residues. Germline V gene data show CDR1 as GTSNPN and CDR2 as SVGIG (reference sequence). The V end lost 0 bases, the J end lost 6 bases, and 13 bases lay between the germline ends. In nucleotides, the CDR3 is TGTGCCTGGAGTGTAGGGGATGGAATTGATACGCAGTATTTT. This gives the protein CAWSVGDGIDTQYF.

The sample holds many counts of this clonotype. CDR3 region: CASSFGTLEQYF. The CDR3 DNA sequence: TGTGCCAGCAGCTTCGGCACGCTGGAGCAGTACTTC. The rearrangement links TRBV7-9 to TRBJ2-7; D ambiguous. The V gene lost 3 bases and the J gene lost 7 bases, with 10 bases spanning the gap. This CDR3 spans 12 amino acids. CDR1 is SEHNR, CDR2 FQNEAQ, per germline (reference sequence).

The table lists this clonotype with a few counts. One end of the junction fails to match germline, which may point to a read error. The chain links TRBV3-1 to TRBJ2-7; D is unclear. The germline V gene encodes CDR1 LGHDT and CDR2 YNNKEL (reference sequence). This CDR3 is 17 amino acids long. The CDR3, as DNA: TGTGCCAGCAGCAAAGAAGTAACCTTGGGGTTGGCCTACGAGCAGTACTTC. Its protein is CASSKEVTLGLAYEQYF.

This clonotype was seen repeatedly, ten times or more. This chain links TRBV29-1 with TRBJ2-1; D unclear. CDR3 length equals 12 residues. Germline assignment: CDR1 SQVTM and CDR2 ANQGSEA. V lost 5 bases to trimming and J lost 9 bases, with 14 bases between them. The CDR3 DNA reads as TGCAGCGTTTACCCCGGGCGAGGTGAGCAGTTCTTC. It encodes CSVYPGRGEQFF.

At least ten counts were recorded for this clonotype. This chain uses TRBV12-3 or TRBV12-4 with TRBJ2-1; 10 bases match TRBD1. The CDR3 contains 16 residues. The trim removed 5 bases at V and 5 bases at J, leaving 9 bases unmatched. CDR3 sequence reads: CASSLGQGPVHNEQFF. In nucleotides, the CDR3 is TGTGCCAGCAGTCTGGGACAGGGGCCAGTGCACAATGAGCAGTTCTTC.

This clonotype was counted at least ten times. J is TRBJ2-5 and V is TRBV4-3; TRBD1 matches 9 bases. The germline V gene has CDR1 LGHNA and CDR2 YSLEER. This CDR3 comprises 17 residues. Germline trimming cut 2 bases from V and 0 bases from J; bases unmatched to any gene: 7. The CDR3 DNA reads TGCGCCAGCAGCCAAAAGTGGACAGGGGCGTACCAAGAGACCCAGTACTTC. Translating gives CASSQKWTGAYQETQYF.

This clonotype was recorded many times. For the CDR3, the DNA is TGCGCCAGCAGGTTGACAGGAGAATACGATACGCAGTATTTT. This codes for CASRLTGEYDTQYF. This chain joins TRBV5-1 and TRBJ2-3; tentative D call: TRBD1 (6 bases). Germline values: CDR1 SGHRS, CDR2 YFSETQ. This CDR3 has 14 amino acids. Trimming removed 5 bases at V and 6 bases at J, with 16 bases between. Drawing the rest from reference TRBV5-1 and TRBJ2-3, the complete variable domain is KAGVTQTPRYLIKTRGQQVTLSCSPISGHRSVSWYQQTPGQGLQFLFEYFSETQRNKGNFPGRFSGRQFSNSRSEMNVSTLELGDSALYLCASRLTGEYDTQYFGPGTRLTVL.

This clonotype has at least ten counts. The chain is built from TRBV12-3 or TRBV12-4 and TRBJ2-5; the D gene is possibly TRBD2 (6 bases). V lost 5 bases and J lost 2, with 18 bases in between. The length of the CDR3 is 16 residues. CDR3 sequence (DNA): TGTGCCAGCAGTCCGCTTGGGGGGACTGATCAAGAGACCCAGTACTTC. As protein: CASSPLGGTDQETQYF.

Many counts were recorded for this clonotype. V usage is TRBV4-2 and J usage is TRBJ1-4; D gene unclear. Trimming removed 0 bases from V and 5 bases from J, with 10 bases in between. The CDR3 contains 15 residues. Germline CDR1 is LGHNA and CDR2 is YNFKEQ. The CDR3 spells CASSQDQRENEKLFF. The DNA for the CDR3 is TGTGCCAGCAGCCAAGATCAAAGGGAGAATGAAAAACTGTTTTTT.

This clonotype was observed a handful of times. V is TRBV6-2 or TRBV6-3 and J is TRBJ1-1, with a weak D call TRBD1 (6 bases). The CDR3 is 15 residues long. V was pared by 2 bases and J by 7 bases, with 17 bases between. Germline CDR1 is MNHEY and CDR2 is SVGEGT. CDR3 bases: TGTGCCAGCAGTTACGACAGGCCCCGAACGGGTGAAGCTTTCTTT. It encodes CASSYDRPRTGEAFF.

The chain carries TRBV4-3 and TRBJ2-2; a weak D match, TRBD1 (6 bases). In germline, CDR1 is LGHNA, CDR2 YSLEER. The CDR3 runs to 15 residues. V shed 3 bases and J shed 1 base, with 9 bases lying between them. In nucleotides, the CDR3 is TGCGCCAGCAGCCAGCACAGGGAGAACACCGGGGAGCTGTTTTTT. Its protein is CASSQHRENTGELFF.

The sample holds many counts of this clonotype. The chain combines TRBV28 with TRBJ1-5; 7 bases are shared with TRBD1. The CDR3 sequence is 14 residues long. Germline V gives CDR1 MDHEN, CDR2 SYDVKM. V gave up 10 bases and J gave up 5 bases; unmatched junction bases: 11. The CDR3 sequence: CATVIAGGYQPQHF. The CDR3 coding sequence is TGTGCCACCGTAATAGCAGGGGGTTATCAGCCCCAGCATTTT.

This chain connects TRBV12-3 or TRBV12-4 to TRBJ2-4; D gene ambiguous. The V gene lost 8 bases and the J gene lost 0 bases, with 14 bases spanning the gap. This CDR3 has 15 residues. The CDR3 DNA is TGTGCCAGCTGTCACGGCACATTAGCCAAAAACATTCAGTACTTC. Amino acid sequence: CASCHGTLAKNIQYF.

This clonotype was found many times. The chain joins TRBV10-3 to TRBJ2-4, with D maybe TRBD2 (6 bases). Trimming stripped 3 bases from V and 8 bases from J, with 11 bases between. CDR3 length: 13 residues. Germline-derived CDR1 and CDR2 are ENHRY and SYGVKD. In nucleotides, the CDR3 is TGTGCCATCAGTGAAATCAGGGAGGACATTCAGTACTTC. Its translation is CAISEIREDIQYF.

Comments on this clonotype: A read error may explain this, as a much larger clone is one base away. The chain combines TRBV29-1 with TRBJ1-1; TRBD1 matches 9 bases. Trimming removed 5 bases from V and 1 base from J; junction bases left unmatched: 2. This CDR3 comprises 13 residues. Germline V lookup: CDR1 SQVTM, CDR2 ANQGSEA. The CDR3: CSVWGQGNTEAFF. CDR3 DNA: TGCAGCGTTTGGGGACAGGGGAACACTGAAGCTTTCTTT. The full variable domain, in which reference TRBV29-1 and TRBJ1-1 provide the parts outside the CDR3, is SAVISQKPSRDICQRGTSLTIQCQVDSQVTMMFWYRQQPGQSLTLIATANQGSEATYESGFVIDKFPISRPNLTFSTLTVSNMSPEDSSIYLCSVWGQGNTEAFFGQGTRLTVV.

This clonotype was observed many times. This chain uses TRBV9 with TRBJ1-2; tentatively, D is TRBD1 (6 bases). The CDR3 runs to 14 residues. Germline V lookup: CDR1 SGDLS, CDR2 YYNGEE. V was trimmed by 3 bases and J by 9 bases, leaving 18 bases between them. CDR3 region: CASSEGGSVGSYTF. CDR3 DNA sequence: TGTGCCAGCAGCGAGGGGGGGAGTGTTGGGAGCTACACCTTC.

This clonotype was found many times. The chain has TRBV20-1 and TRBJ1-1; D unresolved. CDR3 size: 13 residues. V dropped 6 bases and J dropped 3 bases, with 14 bases sitting between them. The germline CDR1 and CDR2 sequences are DFQATT and SNEGSKA (reference sequence). The CDR3 loop reads CSAPRPSHTEAFF. CDR3 DNA: TGCAGTGCCCCCCGGCCGTCGCACACTGAAGCTTTCTTT.

The sample holds many counts of this clonotype. The V call is TRBV9, the J call TRBJ2-5, with D tentatively TRBD2 (7 bases). The ends were cut back, 0 bases at V and 4 bases at J, with 10 bases in the middle. The CDR3 totals 14 residues. Germline CDR1 is SGDLS and CDR2 is YYNGEE. Here the CDR3 DNA reads TGTGCCAGCAGCGTAGACGGGGGGCTAGAGACCCAGTACTTC. Amino acid sequence: CASSVDGGLETQYF.

On this clonotype itself: With a much larger clone just one base away, this may be a read error. This chain uses TRBV6-2 or TRBV6-3 with TRBJ2-7, with D perhaps matching TRBD1 (5 bases). Germline CDR1 is MNHEY and CDR2 is SVGEGT. Trimming removed 6 bases at V and 3 bases at J, with 18 bases between. The CDR3 length is 15 residues. CDR3 loop: CASSFRTWEVYEQYF. CDR3 nucleotides: TGTGCCAGCAGCTTCCGGACATGGGAAGTCTACGAGCAGTACTTC.